The text below deals with one T cell receptor (beta chain). Trimming removed 7 bases from V and 2 bases from J, with 14 bases in between. There are 14 residues in the CDR3. Germline CDR1 and CDR2: MNHEY and SMNVEV (reference sequence). Measured with immunoSEQ multiplex PCR; TCRdb has only the in-frame clones, and not every one. The sample has some 400,000 clones, 81% seen once; the top ten hold 0.85% to 1.3%. The data are from a study of blood T cell repertoires in COVID-19. At the level of the study: The United States, Italy and Spain supplied acute and convalescent COVID-19 samples.

The chain recombines TRBV27 with TRBJ1-2, with D possibly TRBD1 on 5 matching bases. Sequenced sample: peripheral blood. This TCR was sampled from a human donor with acute or convalescent COVID-19. The donor label of this sample is uncertain. The CDR3 sequence is CASTPLGANYGYTF. The CDR3 region has the DNA TGTGCCAGCACTCCCTTAGGGGCGAACTATGGCTACACCTTC.